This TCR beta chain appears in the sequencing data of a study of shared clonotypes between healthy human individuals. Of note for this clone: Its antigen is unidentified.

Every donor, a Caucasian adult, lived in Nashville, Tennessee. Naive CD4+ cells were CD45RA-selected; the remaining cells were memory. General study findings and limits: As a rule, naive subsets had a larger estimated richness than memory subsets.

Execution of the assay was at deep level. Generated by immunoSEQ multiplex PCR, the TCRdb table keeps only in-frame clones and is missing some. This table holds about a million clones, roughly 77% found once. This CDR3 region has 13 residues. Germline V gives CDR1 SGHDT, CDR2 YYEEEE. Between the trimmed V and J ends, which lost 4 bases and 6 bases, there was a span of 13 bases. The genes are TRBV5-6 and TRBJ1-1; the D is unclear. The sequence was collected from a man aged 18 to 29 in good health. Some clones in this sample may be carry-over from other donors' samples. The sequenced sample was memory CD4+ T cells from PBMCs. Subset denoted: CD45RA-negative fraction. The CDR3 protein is CASSPGPWSEAFF. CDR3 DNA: TGTGCCAGCAGCCCGGGCCCGTGGTCTGAAGCTTTCTTT.